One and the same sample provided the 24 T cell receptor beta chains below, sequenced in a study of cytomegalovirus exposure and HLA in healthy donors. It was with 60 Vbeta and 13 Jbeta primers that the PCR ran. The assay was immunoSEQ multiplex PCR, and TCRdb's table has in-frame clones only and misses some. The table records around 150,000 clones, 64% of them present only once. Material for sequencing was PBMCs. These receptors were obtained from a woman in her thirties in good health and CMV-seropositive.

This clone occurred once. The CDR3 loop reads CASSLVGGRATNEKLFF. CDR3 in DNA: TGTGCCAGCAGCTTGGTCGGGGGGCGGGCGACTAATGAAAAACTGTTTTTT. The chain has TRBV5-6 and TRBJ1-4, with TRBD1 as a possible D gene (6 bases). Trimming left V 0 bases short and J 2 bases short, with 14 bases between. CDR3 length equals 17 residues. Germline assignment: CDR1 SGHDT and CDR2 YYEEEE.

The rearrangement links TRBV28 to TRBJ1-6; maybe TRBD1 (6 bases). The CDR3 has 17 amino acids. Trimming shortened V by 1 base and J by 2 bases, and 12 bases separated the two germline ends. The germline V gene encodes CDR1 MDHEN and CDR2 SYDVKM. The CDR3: CASSLLGAGAYNSPLHF. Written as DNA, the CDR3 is TGTGCCAGCAGTTTATTGGGGGCAGGGGCCTATAATTCACCCCTCCACTTT.

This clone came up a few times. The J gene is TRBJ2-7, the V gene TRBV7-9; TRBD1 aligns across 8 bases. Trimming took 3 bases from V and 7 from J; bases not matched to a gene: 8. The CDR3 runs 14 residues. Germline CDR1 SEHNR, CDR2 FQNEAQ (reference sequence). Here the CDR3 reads CASSFGQGAGEQYF. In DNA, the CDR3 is TGTGCCAGCAGCTTTGGTCAGGGGGCGGGTGAGCAGTACTTC.

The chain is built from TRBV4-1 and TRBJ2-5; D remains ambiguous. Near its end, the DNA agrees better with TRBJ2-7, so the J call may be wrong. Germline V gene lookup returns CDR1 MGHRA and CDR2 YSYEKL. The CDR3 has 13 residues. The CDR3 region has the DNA TGCGCCAGCAGCCAAGAGGCTAGTACCGAGCAGTACTTC. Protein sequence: CASSQEASTEQYF.

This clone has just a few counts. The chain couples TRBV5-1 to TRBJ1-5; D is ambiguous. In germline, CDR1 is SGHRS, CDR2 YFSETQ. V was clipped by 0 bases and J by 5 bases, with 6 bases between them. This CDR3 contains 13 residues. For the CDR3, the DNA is TGCGCCAGCAGCTTGGAGAGGGATCAGCCCCAGCATTTT. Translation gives CASSLERDQPQHF. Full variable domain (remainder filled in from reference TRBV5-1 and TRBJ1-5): KAGVTQTPRYLIKTRGQQVTLSCSPISGHRSVSWYQQTPGQGLQFLFEYFSETQRNKGNFPGRFSGRQFSNSRSEMNVSTLELGDSALYLCASSLERDQPQHFGDGTRLSIL.

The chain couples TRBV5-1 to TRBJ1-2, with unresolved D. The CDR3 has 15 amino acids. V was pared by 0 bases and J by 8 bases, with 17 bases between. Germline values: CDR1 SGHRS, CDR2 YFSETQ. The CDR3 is CASSLEQSLSWGYTF. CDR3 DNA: TGCGCCAGCAGCTTGGAACAGAGCCTCAGCTGGGGCTACACCTTC.

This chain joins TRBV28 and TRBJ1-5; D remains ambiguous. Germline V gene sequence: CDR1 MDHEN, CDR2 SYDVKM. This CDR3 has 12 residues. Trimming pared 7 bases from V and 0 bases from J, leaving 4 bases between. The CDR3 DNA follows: TGTGCCAGCACGTCTAGCAATCAGCCCCAGCATTTT. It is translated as CASTSSNQPQHF. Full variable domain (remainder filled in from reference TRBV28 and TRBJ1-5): DVKVTQSSRYLVKRTGEKVFLECVQDMDHENMFWYRQDPGLGLRLIYFSYDVKMKEKGDIPEGYSVSREKKERFSLILESASTNQTSMYLCASTSSNQPQHFGDGTRLSIL.

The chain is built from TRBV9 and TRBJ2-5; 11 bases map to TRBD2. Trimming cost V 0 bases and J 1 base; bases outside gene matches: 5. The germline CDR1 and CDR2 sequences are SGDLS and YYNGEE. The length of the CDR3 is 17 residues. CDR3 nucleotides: TGTGCCAGCAGCGTAGCTCCTAGCGGGGGGCGCCAAGAGACCCAGTACTTC. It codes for CASSVAPSGGRQETQYF.

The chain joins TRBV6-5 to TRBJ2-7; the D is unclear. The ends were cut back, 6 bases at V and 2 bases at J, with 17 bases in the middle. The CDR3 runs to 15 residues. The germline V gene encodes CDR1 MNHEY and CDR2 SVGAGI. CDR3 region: CASRAYAERTYEQYF. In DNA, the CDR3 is TGTGCCAGCAGAGCCTATGCGGAGCGCACCTACGAGCAGTACTTC.

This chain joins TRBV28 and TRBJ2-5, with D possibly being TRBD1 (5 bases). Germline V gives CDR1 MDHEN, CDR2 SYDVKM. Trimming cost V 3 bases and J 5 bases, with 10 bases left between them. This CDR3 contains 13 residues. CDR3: CASSLTVKETQYF. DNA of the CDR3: TGTGCCAGCAGTTTGACAGTTAAGGAGACCCAGTACTTC.

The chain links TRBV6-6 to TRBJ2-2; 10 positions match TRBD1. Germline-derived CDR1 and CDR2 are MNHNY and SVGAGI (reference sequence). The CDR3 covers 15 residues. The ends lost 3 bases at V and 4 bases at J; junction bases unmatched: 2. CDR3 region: CASSYRTGGTGELFF. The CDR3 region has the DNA TGTGCCAGCAGTTATAGGACAGGGGGCACCGGGGAGCTGTTTTTT.

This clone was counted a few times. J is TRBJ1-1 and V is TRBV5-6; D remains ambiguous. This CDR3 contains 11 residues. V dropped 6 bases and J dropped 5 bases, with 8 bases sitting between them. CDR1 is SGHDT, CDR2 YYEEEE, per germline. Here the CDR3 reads CASTLGTEAFF. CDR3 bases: TGTGCCAGCACTCTAGGAACTGAAGCTTTCTTT.

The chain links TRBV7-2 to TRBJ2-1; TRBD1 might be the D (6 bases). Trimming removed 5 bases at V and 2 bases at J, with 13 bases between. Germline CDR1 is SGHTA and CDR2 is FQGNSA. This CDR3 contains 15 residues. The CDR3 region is CASSNTGSPYNEQFF. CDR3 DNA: TGTGCCAGCAGCAATACAGGGAGTCCCTACAATGAGCAGTTCTTC. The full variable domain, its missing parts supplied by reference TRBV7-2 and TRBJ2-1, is GAGVSQSPSNKVTEKGKDVELRCDPISGHTALYWYRQSLGQGLEFLIYFQGNSAPDKSGLPSDRFSAERTGGSVSTLTIQRTQQEDSAVYLCASSNTGSPYNEQFFGPGTRLTVL.

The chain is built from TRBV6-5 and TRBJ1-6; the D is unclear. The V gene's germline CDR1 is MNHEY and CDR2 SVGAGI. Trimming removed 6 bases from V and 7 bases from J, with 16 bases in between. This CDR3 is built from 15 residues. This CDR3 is CASSPGGTSNSPLHF. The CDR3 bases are TGTGCCAGCAGCCCCGGAGGTACTAGCAATTCACCCCTCCACTTT.

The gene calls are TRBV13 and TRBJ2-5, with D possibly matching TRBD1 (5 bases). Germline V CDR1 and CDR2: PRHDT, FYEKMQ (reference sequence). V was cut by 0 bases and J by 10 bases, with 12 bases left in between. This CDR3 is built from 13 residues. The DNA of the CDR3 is TGTGCCAGCAGCTTAGGTCGAGGCAGGGACCAGTACTTC. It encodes CASSLGRGRDQYF.

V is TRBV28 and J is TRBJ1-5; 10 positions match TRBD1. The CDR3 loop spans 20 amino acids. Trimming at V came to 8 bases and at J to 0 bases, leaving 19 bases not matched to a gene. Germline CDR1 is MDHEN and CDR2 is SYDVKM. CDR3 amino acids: CASGSIRVDRGPHSNQPQHF. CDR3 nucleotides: TGTGCCAGCGGTTCTATAAGGGTTGACAGGGGGCCCCATAGCAATCAGCCCCAGCATTTT. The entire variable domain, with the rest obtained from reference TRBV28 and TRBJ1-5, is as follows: DVKVTQSSRYLVKRTGEKVFLECVQDMDHENMFWYRQDPGLGLRLIYFSYDVKMKEKGDIPEGYSVSREKKERFSLILESASTNQTSMYLCASGSIRVDRGPHSNQPQHFGDGTRLSIL.

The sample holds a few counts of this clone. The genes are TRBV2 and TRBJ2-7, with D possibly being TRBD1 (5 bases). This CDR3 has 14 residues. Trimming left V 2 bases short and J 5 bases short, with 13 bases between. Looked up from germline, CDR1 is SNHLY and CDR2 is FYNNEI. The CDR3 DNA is TGTGCCAGCAGTGAACCCAGGGTTTCTCACGAGCAGTACTTC. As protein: CASSEPRVSHEQYF.

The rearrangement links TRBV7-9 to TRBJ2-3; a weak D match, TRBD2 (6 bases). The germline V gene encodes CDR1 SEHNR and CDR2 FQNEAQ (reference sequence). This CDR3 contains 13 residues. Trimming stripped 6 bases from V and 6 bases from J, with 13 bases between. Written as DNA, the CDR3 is TGTGCCAGCAGACACGGCGCGGGGGATACGCAGTATTTT. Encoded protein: CASRHGAGDTQYF.

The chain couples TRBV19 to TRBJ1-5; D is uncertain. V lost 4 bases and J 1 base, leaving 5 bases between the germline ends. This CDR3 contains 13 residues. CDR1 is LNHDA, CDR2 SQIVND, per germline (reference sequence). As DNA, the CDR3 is TGTGCCAGTAGTACTGTAAGCAATCAGCCCCAGCATTTT. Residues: CASSTVSNQPQHF.

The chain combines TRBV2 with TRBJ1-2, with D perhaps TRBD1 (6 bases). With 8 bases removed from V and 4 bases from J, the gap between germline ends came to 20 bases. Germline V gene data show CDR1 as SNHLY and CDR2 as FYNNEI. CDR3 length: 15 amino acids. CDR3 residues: CASVLQGFGGYGYTF. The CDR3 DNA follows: TGTGCCAGCGTTTTACAGGGATTCGGCGGCTATGGCTACACCTTC.

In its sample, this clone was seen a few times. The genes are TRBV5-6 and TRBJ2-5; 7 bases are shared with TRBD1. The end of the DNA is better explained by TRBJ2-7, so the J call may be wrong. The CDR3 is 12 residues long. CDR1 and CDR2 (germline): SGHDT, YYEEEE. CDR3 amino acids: CASSPGQYEQYF. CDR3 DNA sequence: TGTGCCAGCAGCCCGGGACAGTACGAGCAGTACTTC.

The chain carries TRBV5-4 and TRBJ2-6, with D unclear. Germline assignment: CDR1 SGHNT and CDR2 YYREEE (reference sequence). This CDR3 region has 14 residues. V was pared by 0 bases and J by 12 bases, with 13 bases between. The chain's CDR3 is CASSLDPQVGVLTF. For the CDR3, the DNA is TGTGCCAGCAGCTTGGACCCTCAGGTTGGCGTCCTGACTTTC.

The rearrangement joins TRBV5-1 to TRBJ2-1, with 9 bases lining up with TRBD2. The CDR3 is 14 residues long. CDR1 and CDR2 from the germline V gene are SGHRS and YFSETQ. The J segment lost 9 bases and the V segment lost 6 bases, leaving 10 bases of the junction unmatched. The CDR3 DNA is TGCGCCAGCACCGGCGGGAGGGCCGTTCTTGAGCAGTTCTTC. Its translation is CASTGGRAVLEQFF. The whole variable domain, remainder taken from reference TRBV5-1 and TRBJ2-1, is KAGVTQTPRYLIKTRGQQVTLSCSPISGHRSVSWYQQTPGQGLQFLFEYFSETQRNKGNFPGRFSGRQFSNSRSEMNVSTLELGDSALYLCASTGGRAVLEQFFGPGTRLTVL.

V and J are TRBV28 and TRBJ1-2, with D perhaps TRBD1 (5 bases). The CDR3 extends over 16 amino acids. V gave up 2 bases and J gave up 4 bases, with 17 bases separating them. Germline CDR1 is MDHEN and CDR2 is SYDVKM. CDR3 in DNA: TGTGCCAGCAGTTTAGGGACCCGGGGGGTAACCTATGGCTACACCTTC. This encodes CASSLGTRGVTYGYTF.